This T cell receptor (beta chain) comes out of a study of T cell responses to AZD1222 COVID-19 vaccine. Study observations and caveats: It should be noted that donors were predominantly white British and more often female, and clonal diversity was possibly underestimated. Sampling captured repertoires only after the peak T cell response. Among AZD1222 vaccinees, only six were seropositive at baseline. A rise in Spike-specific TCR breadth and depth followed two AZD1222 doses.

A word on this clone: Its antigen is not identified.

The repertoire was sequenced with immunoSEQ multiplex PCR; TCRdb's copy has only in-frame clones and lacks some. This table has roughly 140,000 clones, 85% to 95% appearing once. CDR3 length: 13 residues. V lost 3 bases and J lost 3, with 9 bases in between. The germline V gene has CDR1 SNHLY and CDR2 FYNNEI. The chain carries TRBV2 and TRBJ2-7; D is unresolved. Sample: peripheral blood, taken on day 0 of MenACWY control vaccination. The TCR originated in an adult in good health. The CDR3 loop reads CASSDTDNYEQYF. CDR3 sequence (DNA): TGTGCCAGCAGTGACACCGACAACTACGAGCAGTACTTC.